This T cell receptor (beta chain) was sequenced for a study of blood T cell repertoires in COVID-19. Overall study context: There were acute and convalescent COVID-19 samples, and they came from the United States, Italy and Spain. PBMCs, B-cell-depleted T cells, or T cells were the source of the cDNA or gDNA that made up the material.

CDR3 length: 15 residues. Looked up from germline, CDR1 is SGHRS and CDR2 is YFSETQ. J was trimmed by 1 base and V by 4 bases; bases with no gene match: 7. Seattle enrolled patients during active infection and tracked them longitudinally. Original data processing: Reference gene primer amplification gave estimated nucleated cell counts. Generated by immunoSEQ multiplex PCR, the TCRdb table keeps only in-frame clones and is missing some. The V and J calls and clone size are taken from that table; D and trimming were inferred from the DNA. The repertoire includes some 360,000 clones, more than 75% of them detected once, and 2% to 2.5% sits in the top ten.

The rearrangement joins TRBV5-1 to TRBJ1-1, with 7 bases matching TRBD1. Sample: peripheral blood. The clonotype was recovered from a woman aged 55-70 years with COVID-19, enrolled during active disease. The CDR3 bases are TGCGCCAGCAGCCTCCGACAGGGCCCGAACACTGAAGCTTTCTTT. It yields the protein CASSLRQGPNTEAFF.